The TCR beta chain described here comes from a study of T-cell reconstitution after alpha-beta-depleted transplantation in children. Study-level findings and limits: Most T-cell counts and diversity one year after the transplant came from T cells that were newly produced.

In regard to this clonotype: No antigen is known for it.

TCRbeta library construction was performed incorporating unique molecular identifiers. TCRdb fed the PCR reads into MiXCR, producing one record per CDR3 protein. The sample holds hundreds of thousands of distinct CDR3 sequences; roughly 13% are singletons and the top ten take roughly 2.3%. The sample in question was PBMCs, mostly from graft donor cells, obtained 360 days after TCRalphabeta/CD19-depleted stem cell transplant. The source is a male patient between 5 and 17 years old who had a stem cell transplant for acute myeloid leukemia, so the T cells may come from the graft donor.

The CDR3 nucleotides read TGTGCCAGCAGCTTCAGACTAGCGGGAGGGCTAGCAGATACGCAGTATTTT. It encodes CASSFRLAGGLADTQYF. The V and J genes are TRBV11-2 and TRBJ2-3; 14 bases map to TRBD2. The trim removed 3 bases at V and 4 bases at J, leaving 6 bases unmatched. Germline lookup yields CDR1 SGHAT and CDR2 FQNNGV. This CDR3 has 17 residues.